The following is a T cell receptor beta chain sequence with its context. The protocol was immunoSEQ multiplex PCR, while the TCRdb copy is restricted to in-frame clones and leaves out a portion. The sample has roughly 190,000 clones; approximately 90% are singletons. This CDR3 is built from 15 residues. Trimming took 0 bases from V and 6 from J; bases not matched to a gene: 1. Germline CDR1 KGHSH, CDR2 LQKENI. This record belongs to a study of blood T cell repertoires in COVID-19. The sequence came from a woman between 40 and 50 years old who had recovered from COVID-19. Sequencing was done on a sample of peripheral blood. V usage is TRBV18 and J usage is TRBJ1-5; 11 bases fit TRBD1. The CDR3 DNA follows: TGTGCCAGCTCACCACCGGGACAGGGGGTTCAGCCCCAGCATTTT. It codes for CASSPPGQGVQPQHF.